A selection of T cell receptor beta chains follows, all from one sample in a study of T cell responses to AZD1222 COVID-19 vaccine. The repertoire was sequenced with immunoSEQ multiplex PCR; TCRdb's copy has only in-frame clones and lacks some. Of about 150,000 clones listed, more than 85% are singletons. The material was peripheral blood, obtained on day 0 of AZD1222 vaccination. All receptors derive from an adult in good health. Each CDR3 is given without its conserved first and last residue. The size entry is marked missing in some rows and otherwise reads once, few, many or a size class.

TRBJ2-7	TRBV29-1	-	SVETAGQGINEQY
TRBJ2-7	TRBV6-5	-	ASSYQLGYEQY
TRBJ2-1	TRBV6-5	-	ASSYASGSYNEQF
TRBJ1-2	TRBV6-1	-	ASSEPGTAFGYT
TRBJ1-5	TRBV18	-	ASSPQGDSNQPQH
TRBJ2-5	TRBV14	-	ASSHRTGGASRETQY
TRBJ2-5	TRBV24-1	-	ATSDSRQARETQY
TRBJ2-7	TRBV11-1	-	ASTLSGAGVFYEQY
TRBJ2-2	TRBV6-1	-	ASSELVSRNTGELF
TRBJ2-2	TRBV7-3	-	ASSPPLDGLGTGELF
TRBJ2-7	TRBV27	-	ASSLSSPLEGSEQY
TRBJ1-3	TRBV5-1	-	ASSPGHQSSGNTIY
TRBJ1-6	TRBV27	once	ASSPSRGLLH
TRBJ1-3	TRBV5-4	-	ASSLGSSFSGNTIY
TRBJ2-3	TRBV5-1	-	ASSLVGIVTDTQY
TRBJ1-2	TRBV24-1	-	ATSDGRYGYT
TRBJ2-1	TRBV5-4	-	ASSPGRDNEQF
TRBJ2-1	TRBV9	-	ASSVVKVAGGPNEQF
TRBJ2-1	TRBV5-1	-	ASSFTSGTSGRNEQF
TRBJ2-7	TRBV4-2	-	ASSPSGTVSYEQY
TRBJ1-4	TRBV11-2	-	ASSNRQGGNEKLF
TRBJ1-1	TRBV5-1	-	ASSLGGTGSMNTEAF
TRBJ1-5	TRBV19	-	ASTPLAGASQPQH
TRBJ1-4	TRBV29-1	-	TASHRGGEKLF
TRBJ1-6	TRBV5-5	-	ASGTRAAGSPLH
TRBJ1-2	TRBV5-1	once	ASSLGTRDYGYT
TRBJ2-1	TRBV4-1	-	ASSQETLAGAKF
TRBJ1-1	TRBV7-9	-	ASKEGNRGRDTEAF
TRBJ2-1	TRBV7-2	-	ASSSSGRVSGGQF
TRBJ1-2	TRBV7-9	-	ASSYQALGYT
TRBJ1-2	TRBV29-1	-	SVDLTTGGGYGYT
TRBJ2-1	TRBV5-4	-	ASKKRGDEQF
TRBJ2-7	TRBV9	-	ASSVGGTSFSEQY
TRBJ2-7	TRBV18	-	ASSLTVSYEQY
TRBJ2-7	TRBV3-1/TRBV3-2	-	ASSPRDRGGEQY
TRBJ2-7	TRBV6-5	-	ASSSRAVLGNEQY
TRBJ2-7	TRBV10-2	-	ATLEGPYEQY
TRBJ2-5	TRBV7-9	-	ASSLVNSAETQY
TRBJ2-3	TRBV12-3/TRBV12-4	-	ASSPGDTQY
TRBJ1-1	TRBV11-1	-	ASSLTGQMNTEAF
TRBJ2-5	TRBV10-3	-	AISESARGETQY
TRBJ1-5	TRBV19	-	ASKIQGPIDNQPQH
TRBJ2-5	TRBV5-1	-	ASSGRTGGPQETQY
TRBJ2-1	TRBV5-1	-	ASSLVPLAGSTYNEQF
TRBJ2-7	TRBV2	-	ASSEERGRGDEQY
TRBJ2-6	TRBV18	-	ASSLPTGWRSGANVLT
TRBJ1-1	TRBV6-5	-	ASSYLTGEAF
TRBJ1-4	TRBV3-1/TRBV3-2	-	ASSQAGTGREKLF
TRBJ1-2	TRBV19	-	ASSARQNYGYT
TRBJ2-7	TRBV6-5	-	ASSFVGGTHEQY
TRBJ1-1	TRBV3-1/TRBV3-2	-	ASSRDRSEAF